The clone carrying this TCR beta chain was counted between two and nine times. Its antigen is not identified. This sample is drawn from a study of T cells after yellow fever vaccination. The wider study: In the case of low-cell-number fractions, SMART-Seq v4 Ultra Low Input was used for preparation.

Points from the study as a whole: Subsequent to the booster, the majority of primary-vaccination clones reappeared (around 96% CD4, about 90% CD8).

Looked up from germline, CDR1 is LNHNV and CDR2 is YYDKDF (reference sequence). Trimming pared 1 base from V and 8 bases from J, leaving 11 bases between. The CDR3 has 14 amino acids. Using its own MiXCR run on the 5' RACE reads, TCRdb lists one record per CDR3 protein. The sample yields about 240,000 distinct CDR3 sequences, less than 8.5% seen once. V and J are TRBV15 and TRBJ1-4; no reliable D call. The sample in question was CD4+ T cells sorted from PBMCs, obtained 15 days after the yellow fever booster vaccination. This clonotype originated in a man in his thirties or forties who received the YFV17D yellow fever vaccine. CDR3 sequence: CATSRATVGEKLFF. The CDR3 DNA sequence: TGTGCCACCAGCAGAGCGACGGTGGGGGAAAAACTGTTTTTT. Full variable domain (outside the CDR3, taken from reference TRBV15 and TRBJ1-4): DAMVIQNPRYQVTQFGKPVTLSCSQTLNHNVMYWYQQKSSQAPKLLFHYYDKDFNNEADTPDNFQSRRPNTSFCFLDIRSPGLGDTAMYLCATSRATVGEKLFFGSGTQLSVL.